This note documents a single T cell receptor (beta chain) sequence. Time point denoted: pre-treatment sample, taken before nivolumab and TIL therapy. Most excised metastases sampled were pleural nodules or supraclavicular lymph nodes. This specimen comes from a study of TIL therapy for anti-PD-1-resistant metastatic lung cancer. The CDR3 covers 13 residues. Trimming removed 5 bases at V and 10 bases at J, with 17 bases between. The germline CDR1 and CDR2 sequences are SEHNR and FQNEAQ (reference sequence). The libraries were made with immunoSEQ v3. The protocol was immunoSEQ multiplex PCR, while the TCRdb copy is restricted to in-frame clones and leaves out a portion. Found here are 50,000 or so clones, 65% to 80% of them singletons; the top ten hold approximately 5.6%.

The sequence derives from a person between 25 and 79 years old with non-small cell lung cancer. Sequenced here: tumor tissue, sampled at baseline. The rearrangement uses TRBV7-9 and TRBJ1-1; perhaps TRBD1 as D (5 bases). The CDR3 protein is CASSPFREGGAFF. The CDR3 DNA reads TGTGCCAGCAGCCCGTTCAGGGAGGGTGGAGCTTTCTTT.